This T cell receptor beta chain was obtained from a study of blood T cell repertoires in COVID-19. Study processing details: Reference gene primer amplification in the assay estimated nucleated cell counts. Clones were sequenced by immunoSEQ multiplex PCR, and TCRdb holds only the in-frame ones, with some missing. That table supplies the V and J calls and clone size; D and trimming were determined from the DNA. Here the sample spans under 450,000 clones, more than 65% being singletons. This clone was recorded only once. The germline CDR1 and CDR2 sequences are MNHEY and SVGAGI. The V gene end was trimmed by 6 bases and the J gene end by 6 bases; junction bases not matched to a gene: 4. This CDR3 contains 14 residues.

Material for sequencing was peripheral blood. The sequence was collected from a human donor with acute or convalescent COVID-19. The donor label of this sample is uncertain. The chain links TRBV6-5 to TRBJ2-2; 10 bases are shared with TRBD1. CDR3: CASRTGGAPGELFF. CDR3 in DNA: TGTGCCAGCAGGACAGGGGGCGCCCCCGGGGAGCTGTTTTTT.